This entry features one T cell receptor beta chain sequence. The record originates from a study of blood T cells in healthy people across ages. The V and J ends lost 2 bases and 10 bases, in that order; junction bases with no gene match: 16. CDR3 length equals 16 residues. Through a sample-barcoded 5' primer and a J-beta primer mix, a second PCR was run for roughly 7 to 12 cycles. TCRdb called the 5' RACE reads again in MiXCR, with one record for every CDR3 protein. The sample records around 1,900,000 distinct CDR3 sequences, about two fifths being singletons. The receptor was isolated from a human donor in good health. The rearrangement joins TRBV12-3 or TRBV12-4 to TRBJ1-1; 7 bases align to TRBD1. The sequenced material came from blood. Here the CDR3 DNA reads TGTGCCAGCAGTTTATATGCAGGGGGGCTGACTAGAAGAGCTTTCTTT. Its translation: CASSLYAGGLTRRAFF.